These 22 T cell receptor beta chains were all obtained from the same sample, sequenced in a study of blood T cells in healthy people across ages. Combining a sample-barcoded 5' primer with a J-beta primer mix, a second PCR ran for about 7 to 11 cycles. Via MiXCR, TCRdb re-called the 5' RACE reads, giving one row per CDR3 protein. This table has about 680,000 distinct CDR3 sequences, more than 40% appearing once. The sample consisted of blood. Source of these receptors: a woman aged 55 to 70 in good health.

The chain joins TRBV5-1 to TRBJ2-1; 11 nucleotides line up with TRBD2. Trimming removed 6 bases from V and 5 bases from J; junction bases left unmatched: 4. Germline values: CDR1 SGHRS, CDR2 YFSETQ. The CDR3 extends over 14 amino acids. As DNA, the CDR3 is TGCGCCAGCACCCTGACTAGCGGGAACAATGAGCAGTTCTTC. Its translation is CASTLTSGNNEQFF. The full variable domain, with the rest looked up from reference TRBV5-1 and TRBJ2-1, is KAGVTQTPRYLIKTRGQQVTLSCSPISGHRSVSWYQQTPGQGLQFLFEYFSETQRNKGNFPGRFSGRQFSNSRSEMNVSTLELGDSALYLCASTLTSGNNEQFFGPGTRLTVL.

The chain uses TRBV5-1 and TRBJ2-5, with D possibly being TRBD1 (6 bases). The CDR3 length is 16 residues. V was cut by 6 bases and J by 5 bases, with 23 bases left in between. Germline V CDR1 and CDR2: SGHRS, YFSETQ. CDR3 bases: TGCGCCAGCAACCGCTTTGGTGCAGGGGTTGCGGAGACCCAGTACTTC. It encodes CASNRFGAGVAETQYF.

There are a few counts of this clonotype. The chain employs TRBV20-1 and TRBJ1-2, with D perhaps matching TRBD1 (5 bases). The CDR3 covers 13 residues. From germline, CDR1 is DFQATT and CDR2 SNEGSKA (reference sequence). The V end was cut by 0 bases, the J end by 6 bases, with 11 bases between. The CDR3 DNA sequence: TGCAGTGCTAGAGAGGCAGCAGGGCATGGCTACACCTTC. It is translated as CSAREAAGHGYTF.

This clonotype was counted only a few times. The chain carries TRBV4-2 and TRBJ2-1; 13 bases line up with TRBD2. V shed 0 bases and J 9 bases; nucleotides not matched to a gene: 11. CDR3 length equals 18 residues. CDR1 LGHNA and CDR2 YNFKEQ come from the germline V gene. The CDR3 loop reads CASSQDGYRTSGSGEQFF. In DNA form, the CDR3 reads TGTGCCAGCAGCCAAGATGGTTATCGGACTAGCGGGAGCGGTGAGCAGTTCTTC.

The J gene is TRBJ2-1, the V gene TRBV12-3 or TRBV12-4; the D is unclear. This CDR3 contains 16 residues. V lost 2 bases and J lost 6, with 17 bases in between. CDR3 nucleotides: TGTGCCAGCAGTTTAAGGGCCAGACCTCGGATCAATGAGCAGTTCTTC. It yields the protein CASSLRARPRINEQFF.

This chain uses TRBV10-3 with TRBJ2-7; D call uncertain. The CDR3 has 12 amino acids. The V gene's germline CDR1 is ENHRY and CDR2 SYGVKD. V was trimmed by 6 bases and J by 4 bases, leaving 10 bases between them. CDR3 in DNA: TGTGCCATCAGCGCGGAGAGATACGAGCAGTACTTC. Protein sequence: CAISAERYEQYF.

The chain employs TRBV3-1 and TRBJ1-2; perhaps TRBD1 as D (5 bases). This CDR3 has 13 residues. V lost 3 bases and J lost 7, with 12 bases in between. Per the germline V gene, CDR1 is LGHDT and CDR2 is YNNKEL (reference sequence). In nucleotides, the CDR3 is TGTGCCAGCAGCCACAGGGAAAGGTCTGGCTACACCTTC. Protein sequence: CASSHRERSGYTF.

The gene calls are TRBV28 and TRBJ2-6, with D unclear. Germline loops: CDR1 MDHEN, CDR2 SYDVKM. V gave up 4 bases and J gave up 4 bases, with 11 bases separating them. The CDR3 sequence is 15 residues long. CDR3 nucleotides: TGTGCCAGCAGTTCCCCTGCTACGGGGGCCAACGTCCTGACTTTC. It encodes CASSSPATGANVLTF.

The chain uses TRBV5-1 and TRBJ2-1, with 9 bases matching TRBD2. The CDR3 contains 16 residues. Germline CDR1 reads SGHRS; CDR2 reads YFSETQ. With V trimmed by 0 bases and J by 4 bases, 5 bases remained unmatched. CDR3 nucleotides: TGCGCCAGCAGCTTGGAGGGGACTAGCTATTACAATGAGCAGTTCTTC. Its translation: CASSLEGTSYYNEQFF.

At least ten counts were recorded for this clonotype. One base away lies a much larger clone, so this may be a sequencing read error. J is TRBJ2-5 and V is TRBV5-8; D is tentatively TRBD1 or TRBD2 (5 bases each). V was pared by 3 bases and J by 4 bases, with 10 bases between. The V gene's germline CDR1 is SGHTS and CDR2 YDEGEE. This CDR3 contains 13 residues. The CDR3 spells CASSCSGRETQYF. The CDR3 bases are TGTGCCAGCAGCTGCTCAGGGAGAGAGACCCAGTACTTC.

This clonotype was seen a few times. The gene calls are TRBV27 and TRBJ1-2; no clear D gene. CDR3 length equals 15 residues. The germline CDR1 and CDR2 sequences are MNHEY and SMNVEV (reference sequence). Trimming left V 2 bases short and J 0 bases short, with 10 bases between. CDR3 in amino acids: CASSLNGDPNYGYTF. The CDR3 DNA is TGTGCCAGCAGTTTAAATGGGGATCCTAACTATGGCTACACCTTC.

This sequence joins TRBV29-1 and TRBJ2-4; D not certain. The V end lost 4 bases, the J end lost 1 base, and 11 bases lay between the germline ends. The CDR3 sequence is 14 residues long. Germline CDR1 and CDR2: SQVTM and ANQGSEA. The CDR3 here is CSVVWSWAKNIQYF. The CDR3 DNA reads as TGCAGCGTTGTGTGGTCTTGGGCCAAAAACATTCAGTACTTC.

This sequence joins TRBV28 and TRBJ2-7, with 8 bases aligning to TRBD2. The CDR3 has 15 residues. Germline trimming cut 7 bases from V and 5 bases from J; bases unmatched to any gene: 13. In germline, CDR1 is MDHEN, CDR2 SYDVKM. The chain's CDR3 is CASTLAPAGANEQYF. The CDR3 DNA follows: TGTGCCAGCACCCTTGCCCCAGCGGGAGCTAACGAGCAGTACTTC.

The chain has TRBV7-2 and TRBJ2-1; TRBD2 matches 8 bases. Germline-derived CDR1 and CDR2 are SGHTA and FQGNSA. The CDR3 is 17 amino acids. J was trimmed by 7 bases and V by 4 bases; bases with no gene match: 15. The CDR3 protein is CASSSPAAGARLNEQFF. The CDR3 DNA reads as TGTGCCAGCAGCTCCCCGGCAGCGGGAGCCCGCTTGAATGAGCAGTTCTTC.

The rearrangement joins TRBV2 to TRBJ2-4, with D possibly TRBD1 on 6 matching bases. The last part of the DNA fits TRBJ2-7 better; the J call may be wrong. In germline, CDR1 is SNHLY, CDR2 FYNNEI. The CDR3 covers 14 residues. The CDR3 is CASSAPRGKNEQYF. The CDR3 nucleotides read TGTGCCAGCAGTGCCCCCAGGGGCAAGAACGAGCAGTACTTC.

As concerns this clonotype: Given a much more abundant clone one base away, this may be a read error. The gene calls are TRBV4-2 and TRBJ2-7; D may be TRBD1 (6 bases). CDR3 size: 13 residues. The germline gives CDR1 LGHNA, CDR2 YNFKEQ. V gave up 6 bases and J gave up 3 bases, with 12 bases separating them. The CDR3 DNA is TGTGCCAGCAGTGCAGGGGACCTCTACGAGCAGTACTTC. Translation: CASSAGDLYEQYF.

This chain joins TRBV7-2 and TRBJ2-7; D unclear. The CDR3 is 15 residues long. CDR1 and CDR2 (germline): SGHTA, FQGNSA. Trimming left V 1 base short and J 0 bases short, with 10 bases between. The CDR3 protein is CASSLEPRSSYEQYF. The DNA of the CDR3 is TGTGCCAGCAGCTTAGAACCACGAAGCTCCTACGAGCAGTACTTC. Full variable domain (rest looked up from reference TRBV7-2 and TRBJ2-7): GAGVSQSPSNKVTEKGKDVELRCDPISGHTALYWYRQSLGQGLEFLIYFQGNSAPDKSGLPSDRFSAERTGGSVSTLTIQRTQQEDSAVYLCASSLEPRSSYEQYFGPGTRLTVT.

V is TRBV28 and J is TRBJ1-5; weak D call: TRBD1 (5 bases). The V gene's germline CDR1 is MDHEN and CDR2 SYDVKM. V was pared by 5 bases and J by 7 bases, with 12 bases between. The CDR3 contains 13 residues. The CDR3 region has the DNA TGTGCCAGCAGTGGCCAGGGATGGCAGCCCCAGCATTTT. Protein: CASSGQGWQPQHF.

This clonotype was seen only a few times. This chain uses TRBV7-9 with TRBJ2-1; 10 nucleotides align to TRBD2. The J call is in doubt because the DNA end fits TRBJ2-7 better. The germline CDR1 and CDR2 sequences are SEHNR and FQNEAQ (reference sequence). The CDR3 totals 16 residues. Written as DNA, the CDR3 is TGTGCCAGCAGCTTATCTCTAGCGGGAGCCCACAATGAGCAGTACTTC. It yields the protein CASSLSLAGAHNEQYF.

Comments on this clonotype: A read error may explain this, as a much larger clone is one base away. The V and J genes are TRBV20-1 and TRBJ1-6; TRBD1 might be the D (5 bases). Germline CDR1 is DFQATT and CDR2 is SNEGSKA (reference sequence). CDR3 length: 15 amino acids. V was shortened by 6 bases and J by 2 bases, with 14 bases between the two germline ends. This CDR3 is CSAKTESPYNSPLHF. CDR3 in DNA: TGCAGTGCAAAGACAGAGAGCCCCTATAATTCACCCCTCCACTTT.

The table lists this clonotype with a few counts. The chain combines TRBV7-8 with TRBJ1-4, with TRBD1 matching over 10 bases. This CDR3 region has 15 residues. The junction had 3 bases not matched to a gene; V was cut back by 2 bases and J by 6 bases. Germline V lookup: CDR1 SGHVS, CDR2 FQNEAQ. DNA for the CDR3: TGTGCCAGCAGCTTACCCGGGACAGGGGATGAAAAACTGTTTTTT. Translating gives CASSLPGTGDEKLFF.

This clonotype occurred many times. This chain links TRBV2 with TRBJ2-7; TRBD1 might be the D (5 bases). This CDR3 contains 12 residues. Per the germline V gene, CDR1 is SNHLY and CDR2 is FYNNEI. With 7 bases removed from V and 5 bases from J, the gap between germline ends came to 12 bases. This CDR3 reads CASIQGRDEQYF. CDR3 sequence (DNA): TGTGCCAGCATTCAGGGAAGGGACGAGCAGTACTTC.